The present T cell receptor beta chain was sequenced within a study of blood T cell repertoires in COVID-19. This clone was seen only a few times. The germline V gene has CDR1 SGHRS and CDR2 YFSETQ. The CDR3 has 12 residues. V gave up 5 bases and J gave up 6 bases, with 11 bases separating them. Assay used: immunoSEQ multiplex PCR; TCRdb lists only in-frame clones, some missing. Found here are around 230,000 clones, about nine tenths of them singletons; the top ten hold less than 4.5%. The genes are TRBV5-1 and TRBJ1-2; D is ambiguous. The sample comprised PBMCs or T cells enriched from blood (not recorded which). The TCR originated in a woman between 35 and 50 years old with acute COVID-19. The CDR3 loop reads CASSKTADGYTF. The CDR3 region has the DNA TGCGCCAGCAGTAAAACAGCCGATGGCTACACCTTC.